The present T cell receptor (beta chain) was sequenced within a study of blood T cell repertoires in COVID-19. About the study: There were acute and convalescent COVID-19 samples, and they came from the United States, Italy and Spain. The cDNA or gDNA used as material had been derived from T cells, B-cell-depleted T cells, or PBMCs.

The germline V gene encodes CDR1 KGHSH and CDR2 LQKENI. This CDR3 contains 15 residues. J was trimmed by 6 bases and V by 2 bases; bases with no gene match: 7. In the authors' workflow: The assay estimated nucleated cells by amplifying reference gene primers. Produced via immunoSEQ multiplex PCR; TCRdb's table is partial and in-frame only. For V, J and clone size, that table is used; D and trimming come from the DNA. This table has approximately 280,000 clones, approximately 86% appearing once. The chain carries TRBV18 and TRBJ1-3, with 7 positions matching TRBD1. The sample consisted of peripheral blood. This receptor was taken from a woman in her 30s who had recovered from COVID-19. CDR3 sequence reads: CASSPRGQAENTIYF. CDR3 sequence (DNA): TGTGCCAGCTCACCAAGAGGACAGGCTGAAAACACCATATATTTT.